The 25 T cell receptor beta chains below all came from one sample that was sequenced in a study of T cell repertoires in cytomegalovirus infection (dated by TCRdb to the late 2010s). Antigen specificity for these receptors is unknown. Sample treatment or condition, as interpreted from the label and publication: in vitro stimulation with specific CMV peptide epitopes to enrich CMV-specific T cells. TCRdb lists the instrument as Illumina HiSeq 1500. TCRdb cleaned the public reads at Q25 with fastp, built clones with MiXCR and kept in-frame beta chains. Duplicate CDR3 protein sequences are folded into a single record with the most common DNA and genes. The sample table records just under 500,000 distinct CDR3 sequences; more than 30% of these occur just once. The ten largest clones take up around a sixth of the sample. The specimen was cultured PBMCs, collected from culture after CMV antigen stimulation. These receptors were taken from a human donor in good health (CMV status not recorded). Some clones in this sample may be carry-over from other donors' samples.

The J gene is TRBJ2-2, the V gene TRBV7-2; 11 nucleotides match TRBD1. J gave up 7 bases and V 4 bases, and 11 bases lay outside the gene matches. In germline, CDR1 is SGHTA, CDR2 FQGNSA. CDR3 length: 17 residues. The CDR3 loop reads CASSWDSGTGGSGELFF. Here the CDR3 DNA reads TGTGCCAGCAGCTGGGACTCCGGGACAGGGGGTAGCGGGGAGCTGTTTTTT.

The rearrangement joins TRBV7-9 to TRBJ2-1, with 8 bases lining up with TRBD1. The trim removed 5 bases at V and 2 bases at J, leaving 5 bases unmatched. CDR1 and CDR2 (germline): SEHNR, FQNEAQ (reference sequence). The CDR3 totals 15 residues. CDR3 in DNA: TGTGCCAGCAGCCGACAACAGGGGGCCTACAATGAGCAGTTCTTC. As protein: CASSRQQGAYNEQFF.

The chain links TRBV20-1 to TRBJ2-1; D possibly matches TRBD1 or TRBD2 (5 bases each). Germline V gene lookup returns CDR1 DFQATT and CDR2 SNEGSKA (reference sequence). The CDR3 runs 14 residues. Trimming took 6 bases from V and 4 from J, leaving 16 bases between them. CDR3 region: CSAAGTERYNEQFF. The DNA of the CDR3 is TGCAGTGCCGCCGGGACCGAGCGTTACAATGAGCAGTTCTTC.

The J gene is TRBJ2-3, the V gene TRBV7-8; D may be TRBD1 (5 bases). The germline V gene has CDR1 SGHVS and CDR2 FQNEAQ. The length of the CDR3 is 14 residues. V was shortened by 3 bases and J by 4 bases, with 11 bases between the two germline ends. The CDR3 region has the DNA TGTGCCAGCAGCTTGCTTTCAGGGTCAGATACGCAGTATTTT. Protein: CASSLLSGSDTQYF.

The table lists this clonotype with a few counts. The rearrangement joins TRBV20-1 to TRBJ2-1; 8 bases agree with TRBD2. The CDR3 is 15 residues long. V lost 2 bases and J lost 1; bases outside the gene matches: 4. Per the germline V gene, CDR1 is DFQATT and CDR2 is SNEGSKA (reference sequence). CDR3 region: CSARMREESYNEQFF. The CDR3 DNA sequence: TGCAGTGCTAGAATGCGGGAGGAGTCCTACAATGAGCAGTTCTTC.

This clonotype was seen once. V usage is TRBV10-3 and J usage is TRBJ1-6; D gene ambiguous. The CDR3 is 16 amino acids. V lost 0 bases, J lost 7 bases, and 13 bases lay in between. Germline V lookup: CDR1 ENHRY, CDR2 SYGVKD. The CDR3 DNA reads as TGTGCCATCAGTGAGTCTGTCGGAACCGGGAATTCACCCCTCCACTTT. It translates to CAISESVGTGNSPLHF.

The rearrangement joins TRBV11-2 to TRBJ2-2, with 7 positions matching TRBD2. J was trimmed by 5 bases and V by 1 base; bases with no gene match: 4. From germline, CDR1 is SGHAT and CDR2 FQNNGV. CDR3 length: 15 amino acids. The CDR3 spells CASSLASGKTGELFF. In DNA form, the CDR3 reads TGTGCCAGCAGCTTAGCCAGCGGGAAAACCGGGGAGCTGTTTTTT.

This clonotype turned up a few times. For the CDR3, the DNA is TGTGCCAGCAGCTTTAACGCGGGAAGCACAGATACGCAGTATTTT. Translating it yields CASSFNAGSTDTQYF. The J gene is TRBJ2-3, the V gene TRBV7-2, with a tentative D call TRBD2 (6 bases). V lost 3 bases and J 0 bases, leaving 10 bases between the germline ends. CDR3 length: 15 amino acids. CDR1 is SGHTA, CDR2 FQGNSA, per germline. Combining the CDR3 with reference TRBV7-2 and TRBJ2-3 gives the whole variable domain GAGVSQSPSNKVTEKGKDVELRCDPISGHTALYWYRQSLGQGLEFLIYFQGNSAPDKSGLPSDRFSAERTGGSVSTLTIQRTQQEDSAVYLCASSFNAGSTDTQYFGPGTRLTVL.

The chain links TRBV19 to TRBJ2-1; no definite D call. The V end was cut by 2 bases, the J end by 8 bases, with 7 bases between. This CDR3 has 12 residues. Looked up from germline, CDR1 is LNHDA and CDR2 is SQIVND (reference sequence). The CDR3: CASSIFVHEQFF. CDR3 DNA sequence: TGTGCCAGTAGTATATTCGTACATGAGCAGTTCTTC.

In this sample, this clonotype turned up a few times. V gene TRBV7-8 combines with J gene TRBJ2-1; TRBD1 aligns across 11 bases. Germline values: CDR1 SGHVS, CDR2 FQNEAQ. The CDR3 totals 17 residues. The ends lost 1 base at V and 6 bases at J; junction bases unmatched: 8. The CDR3 loop is CASSLDRAGQGANEQFF. CDR3 sequence (DNA): TGTGCCAGCAGCTTAGACCGGGCCGGACAGGGGGCCAATGAGCAGTTCTTC.

V and J are TRBV6-1 and TRBJ1-5; D is unclear. CDR1 and CDR2 from the germline V gene are MNHNS and SASEGT. V lost 3 bases, J lost 0 bases, and 12 bases lay in between. The CDR3 runs to 16 residues. Here the CDR3 reads CASSESSGYSNQPQHF. In DNA form, the CDR3 reads TGTGCCAGCAGTGAGTCATCGGGGTATAGCAATCAGCCCCAGCATTTT.

The V and J genes are TRBV11-1 and TRBJ2-1; D might be TRBD2 (5 bases). V lost 2 bases to trimming and J lost 5 bases, with 16 bases between them. Germline V lookup: CDR1 SGHAT, CDR2 FQDESV (reference sequence). CDR3 size: 16 residues. The CDR3 nucleotides read TGTGCCAGCAGCTTACTTCACGGGCTAGCCGACAATGAGCAGTTCTTC. It specifies CASSLLHGLADNEQFF.

In nucleotides, the CDR3 is TGTGCCAGCAGAACAAACCCAGGGGGCCCCTATGGCTACACCTTC. Amino acid sequence: CASRTNPGGPYGYTF. The rearrangement uses TRBV6-1 and TRBJ1-2, with TRBD1 identical over 8 bases. The CDR3 runs to 15 residues. Germline V gene lookup returns CDR1 MNHNS and CDR2 SASEGT. Trimming cost V 6 bases and J 4 bases; bases outside gene matches: 10.

CDR3 sequence: CASSMGPEQFF. CDR3 DNA: TGTGCCAGTAGTATGGGACCCGAGCAGTTCTTC. The chain links TRBV19 to TRBJ2-1; D assignment may be TRBD1 or TRBD2 (5 bases each). Trimming took 3 bases from V and 10 from J, leaving 7 bases between them. The CDR3 length is 11 residues. Germline CDR1 reads LNHDA; CDR2 reads SQIVND (reference sequence).

Notes on this clonotype: One junction end disagrees with the germline gene, perhaps due to a read error. The chain combines TRBV11-3 with TRBJ2-1; D unresolved. This CDR3 comprises 13 residues. The germline V gene has CDR1 SGHNT and CDR2 YENEEA. The CDR3 nucleotides are TGTGCCAACAGCTTAGTGACATACAATGAGCAGTTCTTC. Its translation is CANSLVTYNEQFF. Together with reference TRBV11-3 and TRBJ2-1, the CDR3 gives the full variable domain: EAGVVQSPRYKIIEKKQPVAFWCNPISGHNTLYWYLQNLGQGPELLIRYENEEAVDDSQLPKDRFSAERLKGVDSTLKIQPAELGDSAVYLCANSLVTYNEQFFGPGTRLTVL.

The chain recombines TRBV6-8 with TRBJ1-4; 9 bases agree with TRBD1. Germline CDR1 is MNHGY and CDR2 is SAAAGT. The length of the CDR3 is 11 residues. The V segment lost 6 bases and the J segment 16 bases; nucleotides outside the gene matches: 6. DNA of the CDR3: TGTGCCAGCAGCAACCGGGACAGGGAGTTTTTT. Amino acids: CASSNRDREFF.

This clonotype occurred a few times. The chain carries TRBV10-3 and TRBJ1-3; D not certain. V lost 3 bases and J lost 3, with 18 bases in between. CDR1 and CDR2 (germline): ENHRY, SYGVKD. The CDR3 is 17 amino acids. CDR3 sequence reads: CAISDLMTQGLGNTIYF. CDR3 bases: TGTGCCATCAGTGATTTGATGACCCAAGGACTTGGAAACACCATATATTTT.

Ten or more counts support this clonotype. The V call is TRBV7-2, the J call TRBJ1-2; D is ambiguous. There are 13 residues in the CDR3. V dropped 2 bases and J dropped 6 bases, with 10 bases sitting between them. The germline V gene has CDR1 SGHTA and CDR2 FQGNSA. The DNA for the CDR3 is TGTGCCAGCAGCTTATTGGGTCGGGATGGCTACACCTTC. Its translation is CASSLLGRDGYTF.

About this clonotype itself: A junction boundary mismatches the germline segment, possibly from a read error. This chain joins TRBV7-7 and TRBJ2-1; a possible D gene is TRBD2 (5 bases). The CDR3 is 14 amino acids. CDR1 and CDR2 from the germline V gene are SSHAT and FNYEAQ (reference sequence). The chain's CDR3 is CASSLSSSCNEQFF. CDR3 nucleotides: TGTGCTAGCAGCTTAAGCTCTAGCTGCAATGAGCAGTTCTTC.

In this sample, this clonotype turned up many times. V and J are TRBV7-8 and TRBJ2-2, with D hard to call. Trimming removed 2 bases from V and 4 bases from J, with 8 bases in between. Germline lookup yields CDR1 SGHVS and CDR2 FQNEAQ. The CDR3 has 14 residues. The CDR3 is CASSLSGITGELFF. CDR3 sequence (DNA): TGTGCCAGCAGCTTATCTGGAATCACCGGGGAGCTGTTTTTT.

The chain uses TRBV20-1 and TRBJ1-1; D is ambiguous. Germline V CDR1 and CDR2: DFQATT, SNEGSKA (reference sequence). Trimming shortened V by 3 bases and J by 7 bases, and 9 bases separated the two germline ends. CDR3 size: 11 residues. CDR3 loop: CSARGGGEAFF. Here the CDR3 DNA reads TGCAGTGCTAGGGGCGGAGGTGAAGCTTTCTTT.

V and J are TRBV27 and TRBJ2-1; 11 positions agree with TRBD2. V dropped 4 bases and J dropped 5; count of bases not matched to a gene: 7. The germline gives CDR1 MNHEY, CDR2 SMNVEV (reference sequence). The CDR3 extends over 16 amino acids. Here the CDR3 DNA reads TGTGCCAGCAGTTCCATAACTAGCGGGAGCAACAATGAGCAGTTCTTC. As protein: CASSSITSGSNNEQFF.

This clonotype has only a few counts. The chain employs TRBV20-1 and TRBJ1-2, with 8 bases identical to TRBD1. CDR1 DFQATT and CDR2 SNEGSKA come from the germline V gene (reference sequence). The CDR3 has 14 residues. Trimming removed 1 base from V and 0 bases from J; junction bases left unmatched: 1. The chain's CDR3 is CSARGTGTNYGYTF. In DNA form, the CDR3 reads TGCAGTGCTAGAGGGACAGGGACTAACTATGGCTACACCTTC.

CDR3 sequence reads: CAISGGQGDSYEQYF. In DNA, the CDR3 is TGTGCCATCTCAGGGGGACAGGGTGACTCCTACGAGCAGTACTTC. The chain links TRBV10-3 to TRBJ2-7; 9 nucleotides align to TRBD1. J was trimmed by 0 bases and V by 8 bases; bases with no gene match: 8. CDR1 ENHRY and CDR2 SYGVKD come from the germline V gene. CDR3 size: 15 residues.

CDR3 region: CASSDPGQRNYGYTF. The CDR3 DNA reads as TGTGCCAGCAGTGACCCGGGACAAAGAAACTATGGCTACACCTTC. The chain couples TRBV2 to TRBJ1-2; a weak D match, TRBD1 (6 bases). V dropped 3 bases and J dropped 2 bases, with 13 bases sitting between them. Germline lookup yields CDR1 SNHLY and CDR2 FYNNEI. This CDR3 has 15 amino acids.